A single sample is the source of the 15 T cell receptor beta chains below, sequenced in a study of blood T cell repertoires in COVID-19. Generated by immunoSEQ multiplex PCR, the TCRdb table keeps only in-frame clones and is missing some. Among about 130,000 clones, approximately 84% were seen once, and the ten largest hold about 12%. Input material: peripheral blood. The receptors here all came from a woman in her fifties or sixties with acute or convalescent COVID-19.

The chain carries TRBV30 and TRBJ1-1; the D is unclear. Germline values: CDR1 GTSNPN, CDR2 SVGIG (reference sequence). The CDR3 is 11 amino acids. Trimming took off 0 bases at V and 11 bases at J, with 10 bases between the two ends. This CDR3 is CAWSVQSLAFF. CDR3 DNA sequence: TGTGCCTGGAGTGTACAATCCCTTGCTTTCTTT.

This chain joins TRBV6-2 or TRBV6-3 and TRBJ1-4; the D is unclear. Germline CDR1 MNHEY, CDR2 SVGEGT. The CDR3 is made up of 14 amino acids. Deletions cut 4 bases from V and 5 bases from J, with 11 bases between. CDR3: CASSFLTGNEKLFF. For the CDR3, the DNA is TGTGCCAGCAGTTTTCTCACGGGGAATGAAAAACTGTTTTTT.

V usage is TRBV3-1 (or the pseudogene TRBV3-2) and J usage is TRBJ1-2; tentative D call: TRBD1 (6 bases). The CDR3 has 17 amino acids. V dropped 1 base and J dropped 4 bases, with 19 bases sitting between them. Per germline, CDR1 LGHDT and CDR2 YNNKEL (reference sequence). CDR3 in DNA: TGTGCCAGCAGCCAAGTCATGTCTTCGGGACACTTCTATGGCTACACCTTC. As protein: CASSQVMSSGHFYGYTF.

This clone appeared once. DNA for the CDR3: TGTGCCAGCAGTTTGAGTCTCTTCTATGGCTACACCTTC. Translated, it gives CASSLSLFYGYTF. The rearrangement joins TRBV12-3 or TRBV12-4 to TRBJ1-2; D gene uncertain. V was trimmed by 3 bases and J by 4 bases, leaving 9 bases between them. CDR3 length equals 13 residues.

The chain uses TRBV10-3 and TRBJ2-3; 7 nucleotides align to TRBD1. Germline CDR1 ENHRY, CDR2 SYGVKD. Trimming cost V 8 bases and J 6 bases; bases outside gene matches: 14. The CDR3 is made up of 15 amino acids. In DNA form, the CDR3 reads TGTGCCATCGGGGCCCCAGGGGGAAAAATCGATACGCAGTATTTT. This translates into CAIGAPGGKIDTQYF.

This chain joins TRBV10-3 and TRBJ1-4; D uncertain. The CDR3 contains 14 residues. V was trimmed by 3 bases and J by 4 bases, leaving 9 bases between them. Germline values: CDR1 ENHRY, CDR2 SYGVKD. As DNA, the CDR3 is TGTGCCATCAGTGAAAAGAGGTTTAATGAAAAACTGTTTTTT. Translated: CAISEKRFNEKLFF.

This chain links TRBV11-3 with TRBJ2-3; TRBD2 aligns across 11 bases. Germline loops: CDR1 SGHNT, CDR2 YENEEA. The V and J ends lost 5 bases and 2 bases, in that order; junction bases with no gene match: 6. This CDR3 has 16 residues. The CDR3, as DNA: TGTGCCAGCAGCCCCCGTAGCGGGGGGGACACAGATACGCAGTATTTT. Amino acid sequence: CASSPRSGGDTDTQYF.

This rearrangement joins TRBV5-1 to TRBJ2-3; TRBD1 aligns across 10 bases. The CDR3 sequence is 14 residues long. Germline V gives CDR1 SGHRS, CDR2 YFSETQ. V lost 3 bases and J lost 5; bases outside the gene matches: 3. CDR3 nucleotide sequence: TGCGCCAGCAGCTGGGGGACAGGGGAAGATACGCAGTATTTT. Translation gives CASSWGTGEDTQYF.

This rearrangement joins TRBV2 to TRBJ2-5; 8 bases are shared with TRBD2. Unmatched junction bases numbered 7, after V lost 6 bases and J lost 1 base. Germline lookup yields CDR1 SNHLY and CDR2 FYNNEI. The length of the CDR3 is 15 residues. For the CDR3, the DNA is TGTGCCAGCAGCTCGGGACTAGGCAGCCAAGAGACCCAGTACTTC. It codes for CASSSGLGSQETQYF.

The chain uses TRBV7-2 and TRBJ1-1; 8 positions agree with TRBD1. Germline-derived CDR1 and CDR2 are SGHTA and FQGNSA. V lost 5 bases, J lost 6 bases, and 8 bases stayed unmatched. The CDR3 has 14 amino acids. Written as DNA, the CDR3 is TGTGCCAGCAGCCAGGACAGGGTTTGGCCTGAAGCTTTCTTT. Protein product: CASSQDRVWPEAFF.

The rearrangement links TRBV2 to TRBJ2-5; 8 nucleotides align to TRBD1. V dropped 5 bases and J dropped 4; count of bases not matched to a gene: 9. The CDR3 totals 15 residues. Germline values: CDR1 SNHLY, CDR2 FYNNEI. The CDR3 loop reads CASSKTGTGGETQYF. In nucleotides, the CDR3 is TGTGCCAGCAGTAAAACCGGGACAGGAGGAGAGACCCAGTACTTC. The variable domain in full, with the rest retrieved from reference TRBV2 and TRBJ2-5, is EPEVTQTPSHQVTQMGQEVILRCVPISNHLYFYWYRQILGQKVEFLVSFYNNEISEKSEIFDDQFSVERPDGSNFTLKIRSTKLEDSAMYFCASSKTGTGGETQYFGPGTRLLVL.

The gene calls are TRBV21-1 and TRBJ1-2; TRBD1 was called by the table and not checked on the DNA. TRBV21-1 corresponds to a pseudogene. CDR3 length: 15 amino acids. Here the CDR3 DNA reads TGTGCCAGCAGTCCCTGGGACAGGGGGAACTATGGCTACACCTTC. It codes for CASSPWDRGNYGYTF.

This sequence joins TRBV7-8 and TRBJ1-1; D might be TRBD1 (6 bases). CDR1 and CDR2 from the germline V gene are SGHVS and FQNEAQ. CDR3 length equals 15 residues. Trimming took 6 bases from V and 0 from J, leaving 14 bases between them. The CDR3 DNA is TGTGCCAGCAGGGGGTTAACAGGGATGAACACTGAAGCTTTCTTT. Protein product: CASRGLTGMNTEAFF.

This clone came up once. The chain recombines TRBV3-1 (or the pseudogene TRBV3-2) with TRBJ2-7; TRBD1 aligns across 11 bases. V shed 5 bases and J 3 bases; nucleotides not matched to a gene: 6. Germline V gene data show CDR1 as LGHDT and CDR2 as YNNKEL (reference sequence). CDR3 size: 15 residues. The DNA of the CDR3 is TGTGCCAGCAGCGGACCGGGACAGGGGGTCTACGAGCAGTACTTC. Its protein is CASSGPGQGVYEQYF.

This chain joins TRBV7-9 and TRBJ2-2; 8 bases align to TRBD1. The CDR3 is 16 residues long. Trimming took 5 bases from V and 0 from J; bases not matched to a gene: 5. The germline V gene has CDR1 SEHNR and CDR2 FQNEAQ (reference sequence). The CDR3 nucleotides read TGTGCCAGCAGCCCAAGACAGGGGCCGAACACCGGGGAGCTGTTTTTT. This translates into CASSPRQGPNTGELFF. The full variable domain, rest sourced from reference TRBV7-9 and TRBJ2-2, is DTGVSQNPRHKITKRGQNVTFRCDPISEHNRLYWYRQTLGQGPEFLTYFQNEAQLEKSRLLSDRFSAERPKGSFSTLEIQRTEQGDSAMYLCASSPRQGPNTGELFFGEGSRLTVL.